This TCR beta chain appears in the sequencing data of a study of a mutant IDH1 vaccine in newly diagnosed glioma. On the study more broadly: Onset of vaccination occurred 4-6 weeks following radiotherapy alone, or with temozolomide cycles. It was radiotherapy, temozolomide, or both that patients received previously, with most receiving both.

The protocol was immunoSEQ multiplex PCR, while the TCRdb copy is restricted to in-frame clones and leaves out a portion. In the table there are about 54,000 clones, approximately 81% of which are singletons. Remarks on this clone: The antigen is not known.

The CDR3 extends over 14 amino acids. With 2 bases clipped from V and 2 bases from J, the junction kept 1 base outside the gene matches. Germline CDR1 SGHNT, CDR2 YENEEA. Time point meaning: week 35, safety follow-up. Every single dose of the vaccine, 300 ug of mutant IDH1 20-mer peptide, came with topical imiquimod. Eight vaccine injections were given to patients in weeks 1, 3, 5, 7, 11, 15, 19 and 23. The sequence derives from a woman under 30 with glioma. This specimen was PBMCs, taken from a glioma patient whose treatment included an IDH1 peptide vaccine. This chain joins TRBV11-3 and TRBJ1-1; 8 bases align to TRBD1. CDR3 DNA sequence: TGTGCCAGCAGCTTACAGGGGGCAAACACTGAAGCTTTCTTT. Protein: CASSLQGANTEAFF.